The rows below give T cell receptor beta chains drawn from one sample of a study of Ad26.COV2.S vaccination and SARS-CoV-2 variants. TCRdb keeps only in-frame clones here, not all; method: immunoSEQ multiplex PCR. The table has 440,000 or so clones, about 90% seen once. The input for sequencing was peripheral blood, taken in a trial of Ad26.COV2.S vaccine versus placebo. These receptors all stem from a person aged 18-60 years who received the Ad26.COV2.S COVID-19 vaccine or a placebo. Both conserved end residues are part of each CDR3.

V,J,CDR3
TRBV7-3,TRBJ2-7,CASSIREGYEQYF
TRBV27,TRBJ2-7,CASSLSGGHGEQYF
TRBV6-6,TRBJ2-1,CASRSKLVASNEQFF
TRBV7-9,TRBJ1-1,CASSPRGNTEAFF
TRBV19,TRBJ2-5,CASSIGARAETQYF
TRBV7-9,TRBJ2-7,CASSQRESSYEQYF
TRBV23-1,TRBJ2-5,CASSDRYIQETQYF
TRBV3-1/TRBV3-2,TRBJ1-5,CASSQSGTNQPQHF
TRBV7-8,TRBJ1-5,CASSSSGTANQPQHF
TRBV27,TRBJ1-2,CASRKGTGAYYGYTF
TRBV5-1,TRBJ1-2,CASSPTDSYGYTF
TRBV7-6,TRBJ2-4,CASSLAPWGENIQYF
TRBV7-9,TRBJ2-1,CASSLSGTGLNEQFF
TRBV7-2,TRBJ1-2,CASSSDRGGYTF
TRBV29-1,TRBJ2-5,CSERAGQETQYF
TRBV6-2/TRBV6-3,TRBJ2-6,CASSYVGSPSNVLTF
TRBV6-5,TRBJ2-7,CATRQGTYEQYF
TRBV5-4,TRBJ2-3,CASSLGTHTDTQYF
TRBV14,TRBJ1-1,CASSRRSGGELGTEAFF
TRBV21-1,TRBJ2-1,CASSNRQDYNEQFF
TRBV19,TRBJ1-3,CASHAGPTGNTIYF
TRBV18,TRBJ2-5,CASSPSRETQYF
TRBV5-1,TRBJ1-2,CASSLQSYGYTF
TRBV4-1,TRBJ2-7,CASSQEAPSSGAYEQYF
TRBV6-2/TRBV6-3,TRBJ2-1,CASSYSGAPRNEQFF
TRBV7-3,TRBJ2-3,CASSSLGDTQYF
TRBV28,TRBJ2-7,CASSFWGQYEQYF
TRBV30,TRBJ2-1,CAWGRYNEQFF
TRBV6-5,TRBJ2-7,CASRPSGTGFYEQYF
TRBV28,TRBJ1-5,CASSSTVQNQPQHF
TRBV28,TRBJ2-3,CASSLYYSSGSTDTQYF
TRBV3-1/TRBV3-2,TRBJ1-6,CASSQGTLTSPLHF
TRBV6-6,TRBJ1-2,CASSQPLQVGHGYTF
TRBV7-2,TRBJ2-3,CASSLIRGTDTQYF
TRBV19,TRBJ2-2,CASSIVDSTGELFF
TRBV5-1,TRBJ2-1,CASSLADSIYNEQFF
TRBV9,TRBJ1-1,CASSPRPENTEAFF
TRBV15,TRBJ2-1,CATRKGPSGRAEFAYNEQFF
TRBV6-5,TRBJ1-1,CASSAVRGRPEAFF
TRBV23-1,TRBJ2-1,CATPREGRYYNEQFF
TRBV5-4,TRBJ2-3,CASSLQGSTDTQYF
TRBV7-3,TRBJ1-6,CASNPLFLAKDRGNSPLHF